The next 27 T cell receptor beta chains were all read from a single sample in a study of molecular identifiers for immune sequencing clone quantification. TCRdb independently ran MiXCR on the PCR reads; one entry per CDR3 protein. Here the sample spans 600,000 to 650,000 distinct CDR3 sequences, just under 20% being singletons. The source material was naive CD8+ T cells from blood, with Jurkat cell RNA spiked in. Subset here: FACS-sorted CD8+CD4-CCR7+CD45RA+ naive T cells. These receptors were collected from a human donor in good health. Some libraries in this study had Jurkat cell RNA spiked in.

This clonotype was seen at least ten times. The V gene is TRBV7-6, the J gene TRBJ2-3; 9 bases map to TRBD2. V shed 2 bases and J 4 bases; nucleotides not matched to a gene: 4. Germline CDR1 SGHVS, CDR2 FNYEAQ. This CDR3 comprises 15 residues. The DNA of the CDR3 is TGTGCCAGCAGCTTACTAGCGGGAAGGTCAGATACGCAGTATTTT. This gives the protein CASSLLAGRSDTQYF.

V is TRBV11-2 and J is TRBJ2-5, with D perhaps matching TRBD1 or TRBD2 (5 bases each). This CDR3 has 15 amino acids. Germline assignment: CDR1 SGHAT and CDR2 FQNNGV. Trimming pared 5 bases from V and 1 base from J, leaving 14 bases between. This CDR3 is CASSPPTGPQETQYF. CDR3 coding DNA: TGTGCCAGCAGCCCCCCGACGGGGCCCCAAGAGACCCAGTACTTC.

This clonotype was observed many times. J is TRBJ2-3 and V is TRBV6-2 or TRBV6-3; no clear D gene. The CDR3 spans 13 residues. The V end lost 8 bases, the J end lost 0 bases, and 9 bases lay between the germline ends. The germline CDR1 and CDR2 sequences are MNHEY and SVGEGT. The CDR3 here is CASCVVSTDTQYF. CDR3 coding DNA: TGTGCCAGCTGTGTGGTAAGCACAGATACGCAGTATTTT.

This clonotype was seen a few times. The chain couples TRBV19 to TRBJ2-5; tentatively, D is TRBD2 (5 bases). With 1 base removed from V and 5 bases from J, the gap between germline ends came to 17 bases. Germline CDR1 reads LNHDA; CDR2 reads SQIVND (reference sequence). The CDR3 is 16 amino acids. The CDR3, as DNA: TGTGCCAGTAGTATAGCGTTCGGCCTAGCCGACGAGACCCAGTACTTC. As protein: CASSIAFGLADETQYF.

This clonotype has more than one count but fewer than ten. The chain links TRBV9 to TRBJ2-7, with 13 bases fitting TRBD2. Losses at the gene ends were 3 bases for V and 6 bases for J; bases not matched to a gene: 9. Germline V gene data show CDR1 as SGDLS and CDR2 as YYNGEE. The CDR3 runs 16 residues. The CDR3 loop is CASSGHGTSGDGEQYF. CDR3 DNA: TGTGCCAGCAGCGGACACGGGACTAGCGGGGACGGCGAGCAGTACTTC.

This clonotype was counted only a few times. V gene TRBV27 combines with J gene TRBJ2-5; TRBD2 matches at 7 bases. The CDR3 totals 16 residues. With V trimmed by 7 bases and J by 5 bases, 16 bases remained unmatched. From germline, CDR1 is MNHEY and CDR2 SMNVEV (reference sequence). Written as DNA, the CDR3 is TGTGCCAGCAAACCCCTAGGAGGCGGGAGTCATGAGACCCAGTACTTC. This codes for CASKPLGGGSHETQYF.

This clonotype occurred a few times. The chain combines TRBV5-4 with TRBJ2-7, with 12 bases aligning to TRBD2. This CDR3 comprises 16 residues. Trimming took 2 bases from V and 3 from J; bases not matched to a gene: 6. The germline gives CDR1 SGHNT, CDR2 YYREEE (reference sequence). The CDR3 region is CASSFLGTSGYYEQYF. DNA for the CDR3: TGTGCCAGCAGCTTTCTCGGGACTAGCGGGTACTACGAGCAGTACTTC.

This clonotype was seen at least ten times. The rearrangement uses TRBV25-1 and TRBJ2-7, with D possibly being TRBD2 (6 bases). Trimming took off 2 bases at V and 7 bases at J, with 18 bases between the two ends. The CDR3 has 15 residues. The germline V gene encodes CDR1 MGHDK and CDR2 SYGVNS. DNA for the CDR3: TGTGCCAGCAGTGAAAAAGAGCGGGCCGGGGGAGAGCAGTACTTC. Protein: CASSEKERAGGEQYF.

As to this clonotype: Relative to the germline gene, one junction end is altered; a read error may explain this. The J gene is TRBJ1-6, the V gene TRBV6-2 or TRBV6-3, with 8 bases lining up with TRBD1. CDR1 and CDR2 (germline): MNHEY, SVGEGT. The CDR3 sequence is 15 residues long. CDR3 nucleotides: TGTTCCAGCAGTCAAGACAGGGGCTGGAATTCACCCCTCCACTTT. Protein product: CSSSQDRGWNSPLHF.

This clonotype was counted at least ten times. This chain connects TRBV13 to TRBJ2-7; 10 bases are a match to TRBD1. CDR3 length equals 16 residues. V shed 3 bases and J 0 bases; nucleotides not matched to a gene: 5. Per the germline V gene, CDR1 is PRHDT and CDR2 is FYEKMQ (reference sequence). The CDR3 is CASSFKGQGSSYEQYF. The CDR3, as DNA: TGTGCCAGCAGCTTTAAGGGACAGGGGAGCTCCTACGAGCAGTACTTC.

As regards this clonotype: This may come from a read error, since a much larger clone is one base off. The chain combines TRBV5-3 with TRBJ2-5; 9 bases align to TRBD2. TRBV5-3 belongs to the ORF category, with a function that is uncertain. The CDR3 runs 15 residues. V trimming: 8 bases; J trimming: 2 bases; junction bases outside the gene matches: 10. This chain's CDR3 is CASTTGTSIQETQYF. For the CDR3, the DNA is TGTGCCAGCACGACCGGGACTAGCATTCAAGAGACCCAGTACTTC.

This clonotype came up many times. The chain recombines TRBV12-3 or TRBV12-4 with TRBJ2-3, with 10 positions matching TRBD2. The CDR3 has 16 residues. V was clipped by 5 bases and J by 2 bases; unmatched bases: 7. The CDR3 bases are TGTGCCAGCAGTCCCACCGGGACTAGCGACACAGATACGCAGTATTTT. Translated, it gives CASSPTGTSDTDTQYF.

This clonotype was found a few times. The J gene is TRBJ1-1, the V gene TRBV7-8, with D tentatively TRBD1 (5 bases). The length of the CDR3 is 14 residues. The germline gives CDR1 SGHVS, CDR2 FQNEAQ. Trimming pared 5 bases from V and 1 base from J, leaving 11 bases between. This chain's CDR3 is CASSRMRGNTEAFF. The CDR3 nucleotides are TGTGCCAGCAGCCGTATGAGGGGGAACACTGAAGCTTTCTTT. Full variable domain (missing parts from reference TRBV7-8 and TRBJ1-1): GAGVSQSPRYKVAKRGQDVALRCDPISGHVSLFWYQQALGQGPEFLTYFQNEAQLDKSGLPSDRFFAERPEGSVSTLKIQRTQQEDSAVYLCASSRMRGNTEAFFGQGTRLTVV.

The sample holds a few counts of this clonotype. J is TRBJ1-1 and V is TRBV20-1; D is unclear. This CDR3 comprises 14 residues. V was cut by 5 bases and J by 10 bases, with 23 bases left in between. Germline-derived CDR1 and CDR2 are DFQATT and SNEGSKA (reference sequence). In nucleotides, the CDR3 is TGCAGTGCTCCCCCCATGGACCCCCGGGATGGAGCTTTCTTT. This translates into CSAPPMDPRDGAFF.

On this clonotype itself: With a much larger clone just one base away, this may be a read error. Likely a read error: the CDR3 ends without its conserved phenylalanine or tryptophan. This rearrangement joins TRBV30 to TRBJ2-7; D might be TRBD1 (6 bases). The V end was cut by 0 bases, the J end by 7 bases, with 16 bases between. The V gene's germline CDR1 is GTSNPN and CDR2 SVGIG (reference sequence). The CDR3 totals 14 residues. CDR3 bases: TGTGCCTGGAGTGTAACGGGGACATTGGGGGAGCAGTACCTC. It is translated as CAWSVTGTLGEQYL.

A word on this clonotype: This sequence may be a read error, since a much larger clone differs from it by one base. The conserved final phenylalanine or tryptophan is absent from the CDR3, which likely points to a read error. This chain links TRBV28 with TRBJ2-5, with 7 positions matching TRBD2. This CDR3 has 15 residues. Germline assignment: CDR1 MDHEN and CDR2 SYDVKM. V was clipped by 5 bases and J by 2 bases; unmatched bases: 8. The CDR3: CASSPRTSIQETQYL. CDR3 coding DNA: TGTGCCAGCAGTCCACGGACTAGTATACAAGAGACCCAGTACCTC.

This clonotype was seen at least ten times. The V gene is TRBV6-2 or TRBV6-3, the J gene TRBJ2-7; D perhaps matches TRBD1 (7 bases). V shed 5 bases and J shed 3 bases, with 20 bases lying between them. CDR3 size: 16 residues. The germline gives CDR1 MNHEY, CDR2 SVGEGT. CDR3 sequence reads: CASSPQGRSSFYEQYF. DNA of the CDR3: TGTGCCAGCAGTCCACAGGGGAGGTCATCTTTCTACGAGCAGTACTTC.

This clonotype was found many times. The gene calls are TRBV7-2 and TRBJ2-2; D unclear. This CDR3 has 12 amino acids. Germline loops: CDR1 SGHTA, CDR2 FQGNSA. Trimming removed 4 bases from V and 13 bases from J, with 13 bases in between. The CDR3 protein is CASSSSATGLFF. The CDR3 nucleotides are TGTGCCAGCAGCTCCTCCGCAACGGGGCTGTTTTTT.

The genes are TRBV12-3 or TRBV12-4 and TRBJ1-1, with D perhaps TRBD1 (5 bases). Trimming stripped 3 bases from V and 4 bases from J, with 15 bases between. This CDR3 has 15 amino acids. The CDR3 sequence: CASSLRARGLTEAFF. CDR3 in DNA: TGTGCCAGCAGTTTGAGGGCCCGGGGACTCACTGAAGCTTTCTTT.

This clonotype showed up just once. Mismatch with germline at one junction end may stem from a read error. The genes are TRBV28 and TRBJ2-7; no reliable D call. There are 11 residues in the CDR3. CDR1 MDHEN and CDR2 SYDVKM come from the germline V gene. The CDR3, as DNA: TGTGCCAGCAGTCCCAGCTACGAGCGGTACTTC. It encodes CASSPSYERYF.

The table lists this clonotype with many counts. The V call is TRBV19, the J call TRBJ1-1; D is ambiguous. The CDR3 runs to 15 residues. Germline values: CDR1 LNHDA, CDR2 SQIVND (reference sequence). V was trimmed by 3 bases and J by 5 bases, leaving 16 bases between them. The CDR3 DNA reads as TGTGCCAGTAGTATTAAACAGACGACGTCTACTGAAGCTTTCTTT. Translation: CASSIKQTTSTEAFF.

This clonotype has a handful of counts. V is TRBV6-5 and J is TRBJ2-7; D tentatively reads TRBD1 or TRBD2 (5 bases each). Trimming pared 8 bases from V and 7 bases from J, leaving 15 bases between. The CDR3 contains 12 residues. Looked up from germline, CDR1 is MNHEY and CDR2 is SVGAGI. CDR3 nucleotides: TGTGCCAGCTCCCCCTTGGGGGATGAGCAGTACTTC. As protein: CASSPLGDEQYF.

This clonotype occurred a few times. The V gene is TRBV9, the J gene TRBJ2-5; unclear D gene. This CDR3 region has 13 residues. Germline CDR1 and CDR2: SGDLS and YYNGEE. Trimming removed 4 bases from V and 1 base from J, with 8 bases in between. Written as DNA, the CDR3 is TGTGCCAGCAGCCCATTGACCCAAGAGACCCAGTACTTC. Its protein product is CASSPLTQETQYF.

This clonotype was counted ten times or more. V and J are TRBV11-2 and TRBJ2-2, with 9 bases identical to TRBD1. The CDR3 sequence is 15 residues long. Germline V CDR1 and CDR2: SGHAT, FQNNGV. Trimming removed 5 bases from V and 6 bases from J; junction bases left unmatched: 7. CDR3 coding DNA: TGTGCCAGCAGCCCTCGTCGGGACAGGGCCGGGGAGCTGTTTTTT. Translated: CASSPRRDRAGELFF.

On this clonotype itself: One junction end does not reproduce the germline sequence, and a read error may be involved. The chain has TRBV9 and TRBJ2-2, with a possible D match to TRBD2 (6 bases). This CDR3 region has 16 residues. CDR1 and CDR2 from the germline V gene are SGDLS and YYNGEE. The CDR3 sequence is CASSAGVLTNTGGLFF. CDR3 in DNA: TGTGCCAGCAGCGCGGGGGTGCTAACGAACACCGGGGGGCTGTTTTTT.

As for this clonotype: Since a much larger clone is just one base distant, this may be a read error. The chain has TRBV29-1 and TRBJ1-2; D possibly corresponds to TRBD1 (6 bases). CDR3 length equals 15 residues. CDR1 SQVTM and CDR2 ANQGSEA come from the germline V gene. In nucleotides, the CDR3 is TGCAGCGTTGAGGATCGAATCAGGGGATACTATGGCTACATCTTC. It yields the protein CSVEDRIRGYYGYIF.

J is TRBJ2-5 and V is TRBV29-1; the match to TRBD1 covers 8 bases. The germline gives CDR1 SQVTM, CDR2 ANQGSEA. The CDR3 totals 14 residues. V trimming: 5 bases; J trimming: 11 bases; junction bases outside the gene matches: 16. This chain's CDR3 is CSVTAGGVFDTQYF. The CDR3 nucleotides are TGCAGCGTTACGGCAGGGGGCGTGTTTGATACTCAGTACTTC.